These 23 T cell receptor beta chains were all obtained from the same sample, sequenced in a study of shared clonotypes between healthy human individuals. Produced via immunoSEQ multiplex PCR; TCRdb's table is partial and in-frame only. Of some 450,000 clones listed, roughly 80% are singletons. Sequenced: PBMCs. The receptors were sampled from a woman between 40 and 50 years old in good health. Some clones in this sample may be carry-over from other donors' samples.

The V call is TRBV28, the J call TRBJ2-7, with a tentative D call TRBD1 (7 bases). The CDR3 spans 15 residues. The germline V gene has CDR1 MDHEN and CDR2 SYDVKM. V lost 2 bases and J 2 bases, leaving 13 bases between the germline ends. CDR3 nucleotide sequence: TGTGCCAGCAGTTTACCAGGGGGGACCGCCTACGAGCAGTACTTC. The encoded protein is CASSLPGGTAYEQYF.

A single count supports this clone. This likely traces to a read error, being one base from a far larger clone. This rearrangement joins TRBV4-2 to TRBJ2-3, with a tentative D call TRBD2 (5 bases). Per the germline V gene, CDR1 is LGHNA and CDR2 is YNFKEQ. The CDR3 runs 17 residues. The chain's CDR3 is CANSQVDSAGGTDTQYF. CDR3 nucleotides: TGTGCCAACAGCCAAGTGGACTCAGCCGGGGGCACAGATACGCAGTATTTT.

The CDR3 reads CASSLALHTGELFF. DNA of the CDR3: TGTGCCAGCAGCTTAGCATTACACACCGGGGAGCTGTTTTTT. The chain combines TRBV7-3 with TRBJ2-2; D not certain. The CDR3 consists of 14 residues. V lost 2 bases and J lost 3, with 7 bases in between. The germline CDR1 and CDR2 sequences are SGHTA and FQGTGA.

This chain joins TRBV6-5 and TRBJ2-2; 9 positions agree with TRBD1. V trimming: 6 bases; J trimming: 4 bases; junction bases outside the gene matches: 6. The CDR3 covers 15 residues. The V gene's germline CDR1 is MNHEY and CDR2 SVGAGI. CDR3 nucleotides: TGTGCCAGCAGACTACAGGGGGCGGGCACCGGGGAGCTGTTTTTT. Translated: CASRLQGAGTGELFF.

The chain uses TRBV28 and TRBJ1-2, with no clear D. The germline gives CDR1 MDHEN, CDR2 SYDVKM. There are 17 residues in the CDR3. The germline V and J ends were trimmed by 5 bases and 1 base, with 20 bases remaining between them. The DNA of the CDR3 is TGTGCCAGCAGTCAAAACTTGGCGCGCAGGTTTAACTATGGCTACACCTTC. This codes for CASSQNLARRFNYGYTF.

In nucleotides, the CDR3 is TGTGCCAGCAGTCCAGGGGGTACGACGGGGCAGCCCCAGCATTTT. The encoded protein is CASSPGGTTGQPQHF. This chain uses TRBV6-5 with TRBJ1-5; TRBD1 agrees at 7 bases. The germline CDR1 and CDR2 sequences are MNHEY and SVGAGI. This CDR3 contains 15 residues. The trim removed 5 bases at V and 7 bases at J, leaving 11 bases unmatched.

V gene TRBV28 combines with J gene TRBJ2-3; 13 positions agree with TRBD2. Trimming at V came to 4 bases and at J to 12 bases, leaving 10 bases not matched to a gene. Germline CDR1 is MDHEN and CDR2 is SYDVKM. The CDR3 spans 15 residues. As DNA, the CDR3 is TGTGCCAGCAGTTCCCCTCGGACTAGCGGGAGAAGTCAGTATTTT. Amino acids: CASSSPRTSGRSQYF.

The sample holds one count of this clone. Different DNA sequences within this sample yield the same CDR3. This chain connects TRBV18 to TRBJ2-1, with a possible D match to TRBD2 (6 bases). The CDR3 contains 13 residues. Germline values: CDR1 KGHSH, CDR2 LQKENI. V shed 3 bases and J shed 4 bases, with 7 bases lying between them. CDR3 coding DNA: TGTGCCAGCTCACCGGAGGGATACAATGAGCAGTTCTTC. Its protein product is CASSPEGYNEQFF.

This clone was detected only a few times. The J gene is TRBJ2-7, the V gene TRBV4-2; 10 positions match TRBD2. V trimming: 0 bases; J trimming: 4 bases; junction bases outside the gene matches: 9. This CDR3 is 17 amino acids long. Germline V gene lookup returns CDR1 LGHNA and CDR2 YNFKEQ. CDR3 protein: CASSQDIGLAVPYEQYF. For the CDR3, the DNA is TGTGCCAGCAGCCAAGATATAGGACTAGCGGTGCCATACGAGCAGTACTTC.

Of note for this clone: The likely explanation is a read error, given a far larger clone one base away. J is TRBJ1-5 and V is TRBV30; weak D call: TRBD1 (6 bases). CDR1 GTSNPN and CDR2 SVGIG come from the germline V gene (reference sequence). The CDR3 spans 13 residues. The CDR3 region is CGWSVGGPQPQHF. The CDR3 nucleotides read TGTGGCTGGAGTGTAGGGGGTCCTCAGCCCCAGCATTTT.

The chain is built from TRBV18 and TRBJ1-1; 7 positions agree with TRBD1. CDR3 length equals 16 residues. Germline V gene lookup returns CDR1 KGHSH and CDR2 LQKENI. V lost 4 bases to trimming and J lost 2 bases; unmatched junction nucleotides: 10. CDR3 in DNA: TGTGCCAGCTCACGGACGGGACAGAGGGATAACACTGAAGCTTTCTTT. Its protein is CASSRTGQRDNTEAFF.

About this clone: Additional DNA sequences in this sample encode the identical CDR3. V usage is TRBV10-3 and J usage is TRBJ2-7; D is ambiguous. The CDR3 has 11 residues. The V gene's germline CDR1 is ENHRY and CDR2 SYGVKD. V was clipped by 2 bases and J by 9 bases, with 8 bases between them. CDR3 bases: TGTGCCATCAGTGAGAGTGTGGTGCAGTACTTC. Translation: CAISESVVQYF.

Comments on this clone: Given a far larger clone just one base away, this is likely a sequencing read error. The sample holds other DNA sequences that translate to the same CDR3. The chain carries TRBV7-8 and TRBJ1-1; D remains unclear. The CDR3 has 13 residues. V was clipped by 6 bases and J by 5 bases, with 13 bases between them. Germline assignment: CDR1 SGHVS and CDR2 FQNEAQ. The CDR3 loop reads CASSSRPNTEAFF. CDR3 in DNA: TGTGCCAGCAGTTCACGACCTAATACTGAAGCTTTCTTT. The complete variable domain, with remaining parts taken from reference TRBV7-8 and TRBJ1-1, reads GAGVSQSPRYKVAKRGQDVALRCDPISGHVSLFWYQQALGQGPEFLTYFQNEAQLDKSGLPSDRFFAERPEGSVSTLKIQRTQQEDSAVYLCASSSRPNTEAFFGQGTRLTVV.

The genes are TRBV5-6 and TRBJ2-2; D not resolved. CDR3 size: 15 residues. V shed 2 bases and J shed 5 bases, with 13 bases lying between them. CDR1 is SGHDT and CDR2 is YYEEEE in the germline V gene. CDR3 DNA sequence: TGTGCCAGCAGCTTATATCGGGCAGATACCGGGGAGCTGTTTTTT. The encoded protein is CASSLYRADTGELFF.

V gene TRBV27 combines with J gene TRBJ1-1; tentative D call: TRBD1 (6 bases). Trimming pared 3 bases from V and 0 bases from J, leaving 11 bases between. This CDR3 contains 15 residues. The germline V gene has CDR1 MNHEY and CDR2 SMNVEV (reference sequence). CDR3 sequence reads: CASSFKTGLNTEAFF. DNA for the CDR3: TGTGCCAGCAGTTTCAAGACAGGATTGAACACTGAAGCTTTCTTT.

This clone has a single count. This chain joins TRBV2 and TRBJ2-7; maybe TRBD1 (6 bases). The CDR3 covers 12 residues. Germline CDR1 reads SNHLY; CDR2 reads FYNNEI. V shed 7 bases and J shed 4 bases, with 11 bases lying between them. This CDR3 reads CASITDSYEQYF. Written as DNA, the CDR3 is TGTGCCAGCATAACGGACAGTTACGAGCAGTACTTC.

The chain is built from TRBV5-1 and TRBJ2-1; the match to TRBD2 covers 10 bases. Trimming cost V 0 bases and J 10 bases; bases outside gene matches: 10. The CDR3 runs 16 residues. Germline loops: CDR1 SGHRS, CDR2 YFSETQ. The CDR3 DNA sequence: TGCGCCAGCAGCTTGGATCCAGCGGGAGGGTTTTTGGAGCAGTTCTTC. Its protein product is CASSLDPAGGFLEQFF.

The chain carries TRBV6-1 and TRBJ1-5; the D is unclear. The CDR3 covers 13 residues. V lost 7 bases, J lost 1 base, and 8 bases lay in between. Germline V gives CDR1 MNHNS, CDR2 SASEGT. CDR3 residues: CASNIGSNQPQHF. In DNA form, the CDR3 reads TGTGCCAGCAATATCGGGAGCAATCAGCCCCAGCATTTT.

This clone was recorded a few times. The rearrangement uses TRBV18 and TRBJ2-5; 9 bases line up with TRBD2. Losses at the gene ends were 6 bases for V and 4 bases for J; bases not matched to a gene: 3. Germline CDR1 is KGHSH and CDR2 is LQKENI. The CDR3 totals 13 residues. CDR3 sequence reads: CASSLLAGETQYF. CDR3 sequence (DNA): TGTGCCAGCTCCCTACTAGCGGGAGAGACCCAGTACTTC.

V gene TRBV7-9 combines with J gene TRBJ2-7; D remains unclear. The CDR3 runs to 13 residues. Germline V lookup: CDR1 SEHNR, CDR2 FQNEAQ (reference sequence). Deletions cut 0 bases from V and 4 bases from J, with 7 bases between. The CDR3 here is CASSLATGYEQYF. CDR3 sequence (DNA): TGTGCCAGCAGCTTAGCGACCGGATACGAGCAGTACTTC.

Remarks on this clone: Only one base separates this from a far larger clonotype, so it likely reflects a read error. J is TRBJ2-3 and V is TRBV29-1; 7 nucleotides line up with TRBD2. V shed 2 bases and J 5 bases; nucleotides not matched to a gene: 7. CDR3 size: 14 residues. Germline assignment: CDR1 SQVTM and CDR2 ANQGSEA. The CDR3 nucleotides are TGCAGCGTTGAATATGCGGGACTACAAGATACGCAGTATTTT. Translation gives CSVEYAGLQDTQYF.

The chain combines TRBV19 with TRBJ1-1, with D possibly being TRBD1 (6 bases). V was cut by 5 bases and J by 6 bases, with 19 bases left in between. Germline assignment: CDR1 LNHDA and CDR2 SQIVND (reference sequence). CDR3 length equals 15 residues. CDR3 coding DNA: TGTGCCAGTAGTCCCTCACCGGGACACTTCTCTGAAGCTTTCTTT. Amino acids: CASSPSPGHFSEAFF.

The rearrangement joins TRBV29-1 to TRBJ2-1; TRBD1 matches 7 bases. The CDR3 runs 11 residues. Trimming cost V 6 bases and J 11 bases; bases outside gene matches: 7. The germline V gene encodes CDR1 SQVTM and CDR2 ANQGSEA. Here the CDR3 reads CSVYRGAQQFF. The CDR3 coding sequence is TGCAGCGTCTACAGGGGAGCCCAGCAGTTCTTC.